The clone carrying this T cell receptor beta chain was observed a handful of times. Relative to the germline gene, one junction end is altered; a read error may explain this. Exclusion of a patient resulted from uncontrolled infection, other autoimmune disease, pregnancy or lactation. This sample holds PBMCs from less than 11 ml fresh peripheral blood. What was amplified from RNA transcripts were TCR beta CDR3 regions. Primed by the HTBI set, a first-round RT-PCR was run on the TCR CDR3. TCRdb passed the multiplex PCR reads through MiXCR, listing each CDR3 protein once. The sample records around 270,000 distinct CDR3 sequences, roughly 19% being singletons. The CDR3 runs 14 residues. Germline CDR1 and CDR2: SSHAT and FNYEAQ (reference sequence). This specimen belongs to a study of T cells in Graves' hyperthyroidism and ophthalmopathy. The wider study: Pretreatment peripheral blood was obtained at initial diagnosis.

Specimen: blood. The chain is built from TRBV7-7 and TRBJ2-2, with D unclear. The source of this sequence is a man over 45 with Graves' ophthalmopathy. This CDR3 reads CASSLALNTGELFF. For the CDR3, the DNA is TGTGCTAGCAGCTTAGCCCTGAACACCGGGGAGCTGTTTTTT.